This passage covers 28 T cell receptor beta chains from one sample sequenced in a study of Graves' ophthalmopathy and Graves' hyperthyroidism. Using RNA transcripts, the TCR beta CDR3 regions were amplified. Second-round multiplex PCR came after first-round RT-PCR with HTBI primers. From the multiplex PCR reads, TCRdb called clonotypes with MiXCR, one entry per CDR3 protein. This table holds hundreds of thousands of distinct CDR3 sequences, 21% found once. Sequenced input: peripheral blood. Source of these receptors: a woman between 18 and 29 years old with stable Graves' hyperthyroidism.

Many counts were recorded for this clonotype. The chain joins TRBV12-5 to TRBJ1-1; D is unclear. Looked up from germline, CDR1 is LGHNT and CDR2 is FRNRAP. The V end was cut by 0 bases, the J end by 5 bases, with 7 bases between. The CDR3 is 13 amino acids. The CDR3 sequence is CASGLVIHTEAFF. CDR3 DNA sequence: TGTGCTAGTGGTTTGGTAATACATACTGAAGCTTTCTTT.

This clonotype occurred a few times. One end of the junction is discordant with germline, which a read error may explain. The chain carries TRBV6-1 and TRBJ1-1; D perhaps matches TRBD1 (5 bases). There are 12 residues in the CDR3. Germline lookup yields CDR1 MNHNS and CDR2 SASEGT. The CDR3 coding sequence is TGTTCCAGCAGCCCAGGGAGTACTGAAGCTTTCTTT. Its protein product is CSSSPGSTEAFF.

This clonotype was counted between two and nine times. This may be a read error, as it is one base from a much larger clone. This chain joins TRBV10-3 and TRBJ1-5; the match to TRBD1 covers 10 bases. This CDR3 comprises 14 residues. V shed 8 bases and J 6 bases; nucleotides not matched to a gene: 7. Per the germline V gene, CDR1 is ENHRY and CDR2 is SYGVKD. The CDR3 spells CAIRGTGVGQPQHF. CDR3 nucleotide sequence: TGTGCCATCCGCGGGACAGGGGTGGGTCAGCCCCAGCATTTT.

The sample holds many counts of this clonotype. This chain uses TRBV19 with TRBJ1-5; D is ambiguous. The CDR3 length is 13 residues. Trimming removed 4 bases from V and 2 bases from J, with 6 bases in between. Germline V gene sequence: CDR1 LNHDA, CDR2 SQIVND (reference sequence). The CDR3 coding sequence is TGTGCCAGTAGTAATGGCCGCAATCAGCCCCAGCATTTT. This sequence encodes CASSNGRNQPQHF. Variable domain in full (rest from reference TRBV19 and TRBJ1-5): DGGITQSPKYLFRKEGQNVTLSCEQNLNHDAMYWYRQDPGQGLRLIYYSQIVNDFQKGDIAEGYSVSREKKESFPLTVTSAQKNPTAFYLCASSNGRNQPQHFGDGTRLSIL.

Ten or more counts support this clonotype. V gene TRBV27 combines with J gene TRBJ1-2; D is undetermined. CDR1 and CDR2 from the germline V gene are MNHEY and SMNVEV (reference sequence). Trimming took 2 bases from V and 4 from J, leaving 8 bases between them. The CDR3 spans 13 residues. The DNA of the CDR3 is TGTGCCAGCAGTTTAGGTCCTGGCTATGGCTACACCTTC. It yields the protein CASSLGPGYGYTF.

This clonotype has at least ten counts. The CDR3 nucleotides are TGTGCCAGCATCCGACTAGCGAACTCAGATACGCAGTATTTT. Its protein is CASIRLANSDTQYF. This chain connects TRBV2 to TRBJ2-3; 8 bases are a match to TRBD2. The CDR3 runs 14 residues. CDR1 is SNHLY and CDR2 is FYNNEI in the germline V gene. J gave up 4 bases and V 7 bases, and 7 bases lay outside the gene matches.

This clonotype showed up many times. V and J are TRBV6-5 and TRBJ1-2, with 7 bases fitting TRBD1. CDR1 is MNHEY and CDR2 is SVGAGI in the germline V gene. The CDR3 is 17 residues long. The V segment lost 0 bases and the J segment 3 bases; nucleotides outside the gene matches: 10. The DNA for the CDR3 is TGTGCCAGCAGTTACTCGAATCCTCCCGGGACAGACTATGGCTACACCTTC. It yields the protein CASSYSNPPGTDYGYTF.

This clonotype was counted ten times or more. The rearrangement joins TRBV6-2 or TRBV6-3 to TRBJ1-5, with TRBD1 as a possible D gene (5 bases). The CDR3 is 14 amino acids. The ends were cut back, 2 bases at V and 4 bases at J, with 9 bases in the middle. CDR1 is MNHEY, CDR2 SVGEGT, per germline. Written as DNA, the CDR3 is TGTGCCAGCAGTTACGGGCAGGGTAATCAGCCCCAGCATTTT. Its protein product is CASSYGQGNQPQHF.

This clonotype has just a few counts. The chain is built from TRBV20-1 and TRBJ2-7; D is possibly TRBD1 or TRBD2 (5 bases each). The V end was cut by 0 bases, the J end by 4 bases, with 19 bases between. Germline CDR1 is DFQATT and CDR2 is SNEGSKA (reference sequence). The CDR3 loop spans 16 amino acids. The CDR3: CSARDGAPSGVYEQYF. The CDR3 nucleotides are TGCAGTGCTAGAGATGGGGCCCCCAGCGGAGTTTACGAGCAGTACTTC.

The V and J genes are TRBV24-1 and TRBJ2-5, with TRBD1 matching 9 bases. V lost 6 bases and J lost 4; bases outside the gene matches: 8. CDR1 is KGHDR and CDR2 is SFDVKD in the germline V gene. The CDR3 spans 15 residues. CDR3 loop: CATSNLQGAGETQYF. For the CDR3, the DNA is TGTGCCACCAGTAATCTACAGGGGGCCGGAGAGACCCAGTACTTC.

V and J are TRBV3-1 and TRBJ2-5; D is perhaps TRBD1 (6 bases). Trimming stripped 0 bases from V and 8 bases from J, with 13 bases between. Per germline, CDR1 LGHDT and CDR2 YNNKEL (reference sequence). The CDR3 extends over 14 amino acids. The CDR3 region is CASSQDGGALTQYF. The DNA for the CDR3 is TGTGCCAGCAGCCAAGATGGGGGCGCCCTAACCCAGTACTTC.

This chain links TRBV20-1 with TRBJ2-5; D gene unclear. V was cut by 6 bases and J by 5 bases, with 13 bases left in between. The CDR3 loop spans 12 amino acids. Germline V gene lookup returns CDR1 DFQATT and CDR2 SNEGSKA (reference sequence). The CDR3 sequence is CSAPLVGETQYF. The CDR3 DNA is TGCAGTGCCCCCCTGGTGGGTGAGACCCAGTACTTC.

This clonotype showed up many times. The chain employs TRBV6-5 and TRBJ1-1; D unclear. Per the germline V gene, CDR1 is MNHEY and CDR2 is SVGAGI. CDR3 length: 12 amino acids. V was shortened by 2 bases and J by 8 bases, with 9 bases between the two germline ends. This chain's CDR3 is CASSYVNAEAFF. The CDR3 coding sequence is TGTGCCAGCAGTTACGTAAATGCCGAAGCTTTCTTT.

Of note for this clonotype: This may be a read error, as it is one base from a much larger clone. The chain uses TRBV12-3 or TRBV12-4 and TRBJ2-7; no reliable D call. The CDR3 has 14 residues. Here the CDR3 reads CSSSPSQTSDEQYF. CDR3 in DNA: TGTTCCAGCAGTCCAAGCCAAACCAGCGACGAGCAGTACTTC.

This clonotype was counted many times. The chain couples TRBV24-1 to TRBJ2-7; TRBD2 is a possible D gene (6 bases). The CDR3 spans 12 residues. CDR1 and CDR2 (germline): KGHDR, SFDVKD. Trimming left V 6 bases short and J 5 bases short, with 10 bases between. CDR3: CATSPEGNEQYF. As DNA, the CDR3 is TGTGCCACCAGTCCGGAGGGGAACGAGCAGTACTTC.

This clonotype was counted many times. Written as DNA, the CDR3 is TGTGCCAGCAGCTTAGCGCCCAGGGGCCTCCCCTACGAGCAGTACTTC. Protein: CASSLAPRGLPYEQYF. The chain recombines TRBV7-2 with TRBJ2-7; D may be TRBD1 (6 bases). Trimming removed 0 bases at V and 2 bases at J, with 14 bases between. Germline V gene lookup returns CDR1 SGHTA and CDR2 FQGNSA. The CDR3 is 16 residues long.

This clonotype appeared many times. The J gene is TRBJ1-1, the V gene TRBV30; D is ambiguous. The V gene's germline CDR1 is GTSNPN and CDR2 SVGIG (reference sequence). The CDR3 runs to 13 residues. Trimming removed 0 bases at V and 1 base at J, with 6 bases between. CDR3: CAWSVRENTEAFF. CDR3 nucleotides: TGTGCCTGGAGTGTACGAGAGAACACTGAAGCTTTCTTT.

This clonotype has a count of ten or more. Germline and junction disagree at one end, which may indicate a read error. The rearrangement joins TRBV27 to TRBJ1-1; D gene ambiguous. The CDR3 length is 9 residues. CDR1 is MNHEY and CDR2 is SMNVEV in the germline V gene (reference sequence). For the CDR3, the DNA is TGTGCCAGCAGTTTAGGAGTCCTCTTT. Protein sequence: CASSLGVLF.

This clonotype showed up many times. The gene calls are TRBV12-3 or TRBV12-4 and TRBJ2-5; 8 nucleotides match TRBD2. V was pared by 6 bases and J by 3 bases, with 3 bases of the junction left unmatched. The CDR3 is 13 residues long. Here the CDR3 reads CASSPGLEETQYF. CDR3 DNA sequence: TGTGCCAGCAGCCCGGGACTAGAAGAGACCCAGTACTTC.

A single count supports this clonotype. This may be a read error, as it is one base from a much larger clone. The J gene is TRBJ2-7, the V gene TRBV29-1, with TRBD2 as a possible D gene (6 bases). The CDR3 covers 14 residues. Germline CDR1 reads SQVTM; CDR2 reads ANQGSEA. Trimming left V 6 bases short and J 0 bases short, with 15 bases between. The CDR3 coding sequence is TGCAGCGTCCGCGGAGGGGATCTCTCCTACGAGCAGTACTTC. It is translated as CSVRGGDLSYEQYF.

This clonotype was detected ten times or more. The chain joins TRBV7-6 to TRBJ2-5, with 8 positions matching TRBD2. The CDR3 covers 15 residues. V was pared by 0 bases and J by 5 bases, with 5 bases of the junction left unmatched. Per germline, CDR1 SGHVS and CDR2 FNYEAQ. The CDR3 bases are TGTGCCAGCAGCTTAGCCCCGGGAGGGAGGGAGACCCAGTACTTC. As protein: CASSLAPGGRETQYF.

This clonotype occurred many times. The chain has TRBV29-1 and TRBJ2-7; 10 bases agree with TRBD1. The V gene's germline CDR1 is SQVTM and CDR2 ANQGSEA. The CDR3 is made up of 13 amino acids. V lost 6 bases to trimming and J lost 5 bases; unmatched junction nucleotides: 7. The CDR3 DNA follows: TGCAGCGTGGGGGACAGGGGTGGTAACGAGCAGTACTTC. This encodes CSVGDRGGNEQYF.

This clonotype was observed many times. V is TRBV28 and J is TRBJ1-2; 11 bases are a match to TRBD1. The CDR3 runs to 16 residues. Germline CDR1 is MDHEN and CDR2 is SYDVKM. V was pared by 3 bases and J by 2 bases, with 5 bases of the junction left unmatched. CDR3 residues: CASSFIGDRGNYGYTF. The CDR3 region has the DNA TGTGCCAGCAGTTTTATTGGGGACAGGGGGAACTATGGCTACACCTTC.

The table lists this clonotype with many counts. The rearrangement uses TRBV6-2 or TRBV6-3 and TRBJ2-7, with no clear D. This CDR3 comprises 13 residues. The germline V gene encodes CDR1 MNHEY and CDR2 SVGEGT. Trimming left V 2 bases short and J 10 bases short, with 15 bases between. For the CDR3, the DNA is TGTGCCAGCAGTTACGTCATCCCTGCCACCCAGTACTTC. Amino acid sequence: CASSYVIPATQYF.

This clonotype was recorded at least ten times. The V and J genes are TRBV20-1 and TRBJ2-5; no definite D call. Trimming removed 3 bases at V and 5 bases at J, with 13 bases between. CDR1 is DFQATT, CDR2 SNEGSKA, per germline (reference sequence). The CDR3 length is 13 residues. This CDR3 is CSASGPDVETQYF. CDR3 DNA: TGCAGTGCTAGCGGGCCGGATGTGGAGACCCAGTACTTC.

At least ten counts were recorded for this clonotype. The genes are TRBV5-1 and TRBJ1-3; D not resolved. Trimming shortened V by 4 bases and J by 0 bases, and 11 bases separated the two germline ends. The CDR3 length is 15 residues. Per the germline V gene, CDR1 is SGHRS and CDR2 is YFSETQ. This CDR3 reads CASSEQPLSGNTIYF. CDR3 DNA: TGCGCCAGCAGCGAACAGCCTCTCTCTGGAAACACCATATATTTT.

V is TRBV20-1 and J is TRBJ2-7; tentative D call: TRBD1 (6 bases). V lost 0 bases, J lost 5 bases, and 20 bases lay in between. This CDR3 has 16 amino acids. CDR1 is DFQATT and CDR2 is SNEGSKA in the germline V gene (reference sequence). CDR3 in DNA: TGCAGTGCTAGAGATCTAGTAAGCAGGGGAGAGAACGAGCAGTACTTC. It encodes CSARDLVSRGENEQYF.

This clonotype was found many times. The J gene is TRBJ1-3, the V gene TRBV12-3 or TRBV12-4; no reliable D call. V lost 5 bases and J lost 1, with 6 bases in between. The CDR3 loop spans 13 amino acids. The CDR3 spells CASSLTSGNTIYF. In DNA form, the CDR3 reads TGTGCCAGCAGTCTGACGTCTGGAAACACCATATATTTT.